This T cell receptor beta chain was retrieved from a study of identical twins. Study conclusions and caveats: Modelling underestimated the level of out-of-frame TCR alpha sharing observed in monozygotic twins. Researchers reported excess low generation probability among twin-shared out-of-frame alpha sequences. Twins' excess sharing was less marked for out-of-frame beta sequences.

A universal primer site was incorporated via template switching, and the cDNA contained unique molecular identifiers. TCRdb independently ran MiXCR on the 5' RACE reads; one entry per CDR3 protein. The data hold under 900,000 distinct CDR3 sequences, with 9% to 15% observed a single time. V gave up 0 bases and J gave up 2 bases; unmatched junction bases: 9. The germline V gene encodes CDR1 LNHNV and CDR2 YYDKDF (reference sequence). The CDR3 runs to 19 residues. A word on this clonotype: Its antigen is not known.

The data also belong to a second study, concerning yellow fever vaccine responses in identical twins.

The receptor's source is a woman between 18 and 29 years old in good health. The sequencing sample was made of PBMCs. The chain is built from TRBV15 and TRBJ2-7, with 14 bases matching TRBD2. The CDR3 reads CATSREQMGLAGAPYEQYF. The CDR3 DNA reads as TGTGCCACCAGCAGAGAGCAGATGGGACTAGCGGGAGCGCCCTACGAGCAGTACTTC.